This entry lists 21 T cell receptor beta chains sequenced from one sample in a study of T cell responses to AZD1222 COVID-19 vaccine (dated by TCRdb to the early 2020s). Libraries were constructed by the immunoSEQ multiplex PCR assay. TCRdb retrieved this table from immuneACCESS and kept in-frame rearrangements only. Not all clones are present; in checked studies, unresolved V genes account for under half, and no reason is known for the remainder. Across this sample there are about 150,000 clones, with just over 90% seen only once. The ten largest account for approximately 2.7% of the sample. The time point label for this specimen denotes: baseline before first vaccination. The intended sense of this specimen's treatment or condition label: meningococcal conjugate vaccine given as trial control. The source material was peripheral blood, sampled on day 0 of MenACWY control vaccination. Receptors originate from an adult in good health.

The chain links TRBV6-6 to TRBJ1-2, with D unclear. Deletions cut 0 bases from V and 2 bases from J, with 7 bases between. CDR1 and CDR2 from the germline V gene are MNHNY and SVGAGI (reference sequence). The CDR3 runs 14 residues. The CDR3 bases are TGTGCCAGCAGTTACTCGGGCAGGAACTATGGCTACACCTTC. This encodes CASSYSGRNYGYTF.

The chain couples TRBV30 to TRBJ1-3; tentatively, D is TRBD1 (6 bases). V lost 2 bases and J 0 bases, leaving 8 bases between the germline ends. The CDR3 totals 14 residues. CDR1 GTSNPN and CDR2 SVGIG come from the germline V gene (reference sequence). CDR3: CAWSRGTSGNTIYF. In nucleotides, the CDR3 is TGTGCCTGGAGTAGGGGGACCTCTGGAAACACCATATATTTT.

The chain recombines TRBV7-9 with TRBJ2-1; 8 bases fit TRBD1. With 5 bases clipped from V and 8 bases from J, the junction kept 8 bases outside the gene matches. The CDR3 extends over 14 amino acids. The V gene's germline CDR1 is SEHNR and CDR2 FQNEAQ (reference sequence). As DNA, the CDR3 is TGTGCCAGCAGCCCAAGGACAGGGCTCCATGAGCAGTTCTTC. As protein: CASSPRTGLHEQFF.

The rearrangement uses TRBV5-1 and TRBJ2-3; 9 bases line up with TRBD1. CDR1 and CDR2 from the germline V gene are SGHRS and YFSETQ. The CDR3 runs 18 residues. The J segment lost 0 bases and the V segment lost 2 bases, leaving 10 bases of the junction unmatched. This chain's CDR3 is CASSFGQGSLTSTDTQYF. The CDR3 coding sequence is TGCGCCAGCAGCTTCGGACAGGGGTCACTAACTAGCACAGATACGCAGTATTTT.

This chain uses TRBV11-2 with TRBJ2-2; possibly TRBD2 for D (6 bases). Germline CDR1 reads SGHAT; CDR2 reads FQNNGV. V was pared by 8 bases and J by 1 base, with 17 bases between. CDR3 length: 16 amino acids. CDR3 residues: CASGLGAGMNTGELFF. In DNA form, the CDR3 reads TGTGCCAGCGGACTTGGGGCGGGGATGAACACCGGGGAGCTGTTTTTT.

This chain uses TRBV2 with TRBJ2-3; perhaps TRBD2 as D (5 bases). Germline CDR1 is SNHLY and CDR2 is FYNNEI. The CDR3 contains 14 residues. V was pared by 6 bases and J by 0 bases, with 10 bases between. CDR3 sequence: CASRGSPSTDTQYF. In DNA form, the CDR3 reads TGTGCCAGCAGGGGGAGTCCTAGCACAGATACGCAGTATTTT.

The chain has TRBV6-2 or TRBV6-3 and TRBJ2-7, with a weak D call TRBD1 (5 bases). This CDR3 is built from 14 residues. V gave up 0 bases and J gave up 2 bases, with 8 bases separating them. Germline CDR1 is MNHEY and CDR2 is SVGEGT. CDR3 in DNA: TGTGCCAGCAGTTACTCGACAGCAACCTACGAGCAGTACTTC. This encodes CASSYSTATYEQYF.

This clone appeared once. This chain links TRBV27 with TRBJ1-4; 7 nucleotides align to TRBD1. This CDR3 is built from 16 residues. The trim removed 5 bases at V and 4 bases at J, leaving 10 bases unmatched. Per germline, CDR1 MNHEY and CDR2 SMNVEV (reference sequence). The CDR3 DNA reads TGTGCCAGCAGTCCCCAGGGGGGGCCGGATAATGAAAAACTGTTTTTT. Its translation is CASSPQGGPDNEKLFF.

This chain links TRBV7-6 with TRBJ1-3; D unresolved. Germline loops: CDR1 SGHVS, CDR2 FNYEAQ. This CDR3 contains 15 residues. V lost 2 bases and J lost 1, with 9 bases in between. The CDR3 region has the DNA TGTGCCAGCAGCTTATTCGGGAGTTCTGGAAACACCATATATTTT. Its translation: CASSLFGSSGNTIYF.

The J gene is TRBJ1-3, the V gene TRBV29-1, with 7 bases aligning to TRBD1. V shed 4 bases, J shed 4 bases, and the junction held 1 base outside the gene matches. The CDR3 extends over 12 amino acids. CDR1 SQVTM and CDR2 ANQGSEA come from the germline V gene. CDR3: CSVGGQGNTIYF. The CDR3 bases are TGCAGCGTTGGGGGACAGGGAAACACCATATATTTT.

CDR3 nucleotide sequence: TGTGCCAGCAGCCACCATCAAGTCGGAACTGAAGCTTTCTTT. This encodes CASSHHQVGTEAFF. V is TRBV3-1 (or the pseudogene TRBV3-2) and J is TRBJ1-1; D ambiguous. The CDR3 is 14 residues long. Per germline, CDR1 LGHDT and CDR2 YNNKEL (reference sequence). The V gene lost 3 bases and the J gene lost 5 bases, with 13 bases spanning the gap.

This chain uses TRBV5-1 with TRBJ2-3; D is unresolved. The germline V and J ends were trimmed by 0 bases and 4 bases, with 12 bases remaining between them. Germline V CDR1 and CDR2: SGHRS, YFSETQ. The CDR3 has 15 residues. CDR3 nucleotide sequence: TGCGCCAGCAGCTTGGGTCTAGAGGTGGCAGATACGCAGTATTTT. Translating gives CASSLGLEVADTQYF. The full variable domain, its missing parts supplied by reference TRBV5-1 and TRBJ2-3, is KAGVTQTPRYLIKTRGQQVTLSCSPISGHRSVSWYQQTPGQGLQFLFEYFSETQRNKGNFPGRFSGRQFSNSRSEMNVSTLELGDSALYLCASSLGLEVADTQYFGPGTRLTVL.

CDR3 nucleotide sequence: TGTGCCAGCAGTTTATGGGGGGCGCCCGGCAACACTGAAGCTTTCTTT. Amino acids: CASSLWGAPGNTEAFF. The V gene is TRBV27, the J gene TRBJ1-1; D possibly corresponds to TRBD1 (6 bases). V was cut by 1 base and J by 2 bases, with 14 bases left in between. The CDR3 has 16 amino acids. The V gene's germline CDR1 is MNHEY and CDR2 SMNVEV (reference sequence).

DNA for the CDR3: TGTGCCAGCAGCTTTCTGGGACAGGGCAATACTGAAGCTTTCTTT. It encodes CASSFLGQGNTEAFF. The V and J genes are TRBV7-3 and TRBJ1-1, with 9 nucleotides matching TRBD1. V shed 3 bases, J shed 5 bases, and the junction held 7 bases outside the gene matches. This CDR3 has 15 residues. Germline CDR1 SGHTA, CDR2 FQGTGA.

CDR3 region: CASSPQGPGELFF. The DNA for the CDR3 is TGCGCCAGCAGCCCCCAGGGGCCCGGGGAGCTGTTTTTT. This chain connects TRBV5-1 to TRBJ2-2; the D gene is possibly TRBD1 (6 bases). This CDR3 comprises 13 residues. Germline CDR1 is SGHRS and CDR2 is YFSETQ. The V end lost 4 bases, the J end lost 6 bases, and 10 bases lay between the germline ends.

The chain uses TRBV7-8 and TRBJ1-3, with D hard to call. Per germline, CDR1 SGHVS and CDR2 FQNEAQ. Trimming removed 0 bases at V and 1 base at J, with 7 bases between. The CDR3 loop spans 15 amino acids. In nucleotides, the CDR3 is TGTGCCAGCAGCTTAGCGGGAGGGTCTGGAAACACCATATATTTT. Protein product: CASSLAGGSGNTIYF.

This chain links TRBV7-9 with TRBJ2-3; 8 nucleotides align to TRBD2. After removal of 5 bases from V and 1 base from J, the junction contained 2 bases not matched to a gene. The CDR3 covers 14 residues. Per the germline V gene, CDR1 is SEHNR and CDR2 is FQNEAQ (reference sequence). The CDR3 DNA is TGTGCCAGCAGCCTGACTAGCGGCACAGATACGCAGTATTTT. Protein product: CASSLTSGTDTQYF.

The chain employs TRBV20-1 and TRBJ1-1; possibly TRBD1 for D (5 bases). V shed 3 bases and J shed 5 bases, with 16 bases lying between them. CDR3 size: 14 residues. CDR1 and CDR2 from the germline V gene are DFQATT and SNEGSKA (reference sequence). In DNA, the CDR3 is TGCAGTGCTAGTTCGGGTGGCGGGGGGACTGAAGCTTTCTTT. This encodes CSASSGGGGTEAFF.

The chain has TRBV7-6 and TRBJ2-5; D may be TRBD2 (5 bases). This CDR3 has 15 residues. V lost 1 base and J lost 2, with 11 bases in between. Germline lookup yields CDR1 SGHVS and CDR2 FNYEAQ. The CDR3 sequence is CASSLEAPGQETQYF. The CDR3 DNA is TGTGCCAGCAGCTTAGAGGCCCCGGGGCAAGAGACCCAGTACTTC.

This rearrangement joins TRBV5-1 to TRBJ2-3; TRBD2 matches 10 bases. V lost 4 bases and J lost 2; bases outside the gene matches: 7. Per the germline V gene, CDR1 is SGHRS and CDR2 is YFSETQ. The CDR3 loop spans 16 amino acids. The DNA of the CDR3 is TGCGCCAGCAGCGTACTAGCGGGGAGATTCACAGATACGCAGTATTTT. The encoded protein is CASSVLAGRFTDTQYF.

The rearrangement links TRBV2 to TRBJ2-7; 7 bases agree with TRBD2. CDR1 is SNHLY and CDR2 is FYNNEI in the germline V gene. V dropped 7 bases and J dropped 3; count of bases not matched to a gene: 6. This CDR3 has 13 amino acids. The CDR3 region has the DNA TGTGCCAGCAACTCCCGCGGGGGCTACGAGCAGTACTTC. It encodes CASNSRGGYEQYF.